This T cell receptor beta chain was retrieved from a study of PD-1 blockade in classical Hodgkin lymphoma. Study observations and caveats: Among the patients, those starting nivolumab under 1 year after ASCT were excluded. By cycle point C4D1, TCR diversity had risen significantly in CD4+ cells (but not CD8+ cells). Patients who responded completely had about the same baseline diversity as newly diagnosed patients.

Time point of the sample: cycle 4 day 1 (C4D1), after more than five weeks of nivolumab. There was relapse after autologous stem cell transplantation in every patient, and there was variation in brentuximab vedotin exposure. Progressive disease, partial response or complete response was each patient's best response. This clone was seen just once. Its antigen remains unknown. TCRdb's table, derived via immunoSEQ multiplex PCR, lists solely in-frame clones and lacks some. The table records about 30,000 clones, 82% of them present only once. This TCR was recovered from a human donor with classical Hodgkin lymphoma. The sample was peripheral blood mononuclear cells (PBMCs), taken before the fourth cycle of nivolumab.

The CDR3 DNA follows: TGCGCCAGCAGCCGGGAGGCAGGGGCGGACTATGGCTACACCTTC. Encoded protein: CASSREAGADYGYTF. This chain links TRBV4-3 with TRBJ1-2, with D maybe TRBD1 (6 bases). Per the germline V gene, CDR1 is LGHNA and CDR2 is YSLEER. V was clipped by 4 bases and J by 3 bases, with 15 bases between them. The CDR3 covers 15 residues.